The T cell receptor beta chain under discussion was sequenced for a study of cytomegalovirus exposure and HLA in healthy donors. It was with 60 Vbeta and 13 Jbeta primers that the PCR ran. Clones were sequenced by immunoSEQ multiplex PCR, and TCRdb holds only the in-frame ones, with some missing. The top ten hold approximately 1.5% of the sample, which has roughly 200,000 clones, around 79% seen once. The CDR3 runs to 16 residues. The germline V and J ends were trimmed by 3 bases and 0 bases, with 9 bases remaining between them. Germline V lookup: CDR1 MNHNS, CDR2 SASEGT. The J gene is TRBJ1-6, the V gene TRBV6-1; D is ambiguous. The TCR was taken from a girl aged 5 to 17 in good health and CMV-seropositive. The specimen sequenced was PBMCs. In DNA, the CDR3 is TGTGCCAGCAGTGAGACACTGAGCTCCTATAATTCACCCCTCCACTTT. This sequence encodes CASSETLSSYNSPLHF.